The 10 T cell receptor beta chains given below trace back to one sample, sequenced in a study of cytomegalovirus exposure and HLA in healthy donors. In the PCR, 60 Vbeta and 13 Jbeta primers were used. Method: immunoSEQ multiplex PCR; TCRdb's copy keeps in-frame clones and lacks some. The table records roughly 190,000 clones, roughly 74% of them present only once. Sequenced: PBMCs. The receptors derive from a female donor in good health and CMV-seronegative.

This chain uses TRBV30 with TRBJ1-2; the match to TRBD1 covers 11 bases. J was trimmed by 1 base and V by 0 bases; bases with no gene match: 13. Germline V gene lookup returns CDR1 GTSNPN and CDR2 SVGIG (reference sequence). The CDR3 consists of 19 residues. CDR3 protein: CAWSVLGTGGGTVNYGYTF. The CDR3 DNA follows: TGTGCCTGGAGTGTACTGGGGACAGGGGGTGGTACGGTTAACTATGGCTACACCTTC.

The chain couples TRBV29-1 to TRBJ2-1; maybe TRBD1 (6 bases). The length of the CDR3 is 11 residues. Germline loops: CDR1 SQVTM, CDR2 ANQGSEA. V was shortened by 6 bases and J by 10 bases, with 13 bases between the two germline ends. CDR3 coding DNA: TGCAGCGTCGCCCGGACAGCCGAGCAGTTCTTC. Encoded protein: CSVARTAEQFF.

V is TRBV30 and J is TRBJ1-1, with TRBD1 as a possible D gene (5 bases). The V end was cut by 0 bases, the J end by 2 bases, with 13 bases between. Germline lookup yields CDR1 GTSNPN and CDR2 SVGIG (reference sequence). The CDR3 has 15 amino acids. The CDR3 sequence is CAWSVRRVLNTEAFF. The CDR3 DNA follows: TGTGCCTGGAGTGTACGCAGGGTTTTAAACACTGAAGCTTTCTTT.

This CDR3 reads CASGKGQGEYEQYF. CDR3 DNA sequence: TGTGCCAGTGGGAAGGGACAGGGGGAGTACGAGCAGTACTTC. The J gene is TRBJ2-7, the V gene TRBV19, with 11 bases aligning to TRBD1. After removal of 8 bases from V and 4 bases from J, the junction contained 7 bases not matched to a gene. Germline V gene data show CDR1 as LNHDA and CDR2 as SQIVND (reference sequence). This CDR3 contains 14 residues.

This rearrangement joins TRBV29-1 to TRBJ2-7; weak D call: TRBD1 (5 bases). Germline CDR1 is SQVTM and CDR2 is ANQGSEA. CDR3 length: 13 residues. Trimming pared 0 bases from V and 7 bases from J, leaving 13 bases between. The CDR3 region is CSVEDQGDDEQYF. The CDR3 bases are TGCAGCGTTGAAGATCAAGGGGATGATGAGCAGTACTTC.

The V gene is TRBV28, the J gene TRBJ2-3; 9 nucleotides match TRBD2. The CDR3 runs 14 residues. V was pared by 10 bases and J by 5 bases, with 10 bases of the junction left unmatched. Looked up from germline, CDR1 is MDHEN and CDR2 is SYDVKM. The DNA of the CDR3 is TGTGCCACCTGTGTAGCGGGAGTGGGAGATACGCAGTATTTT. This gives the protein CATCVAGVGDTQYF.

The chain has TRBV7-9 and TRBJ1-2; weak D call: TRBD1 (6 bases). V was shortened by 5 bases and J by 8 bases, with 21 bases between the two germline ends. This CDR3 spans 15 amino acids. Per germline, CDR1 SEHNR and CDR2 FQNEAQ (reference sequence). CDR3: CASSERGRGLSGYTF. The CDR3 nucleotides are TGTGCCAGCAGCGAAAGGGGTAGGGGGTTGTCCGGCTACACCTTC.

This chain joins TRBV4-2 and TRBJ2-7, with 13 positions matching TRBD2. Germline assignment: CDR1 LGHNA and CDR2 YNFKEQ. This CDR3 is 17 amino acids long. V lost 1 base and J lost 3; bases outside the gene matches: 6. The CDR3 sequence is CASSQGTSGGEFYEQYF. The CDR3 nucleotides read TGTGCCAGCAGCCAAGGGACTAGCGGGGGAGAATTCTACGAGCAGTACTTC.

The V call is TRBV6-6, the J call TRBJ2-3, with 8 bases fitting TRBD2. After removal of 7 bases from V and 6 bases from J, the junction contained 12 bases not matched to a gene. Germline V lookup: CDR1 MNHNY, CDR2 SVGAGI (reference sequence). The CDR3 loop spans 15 amino acids. CDR3: CASTVLAAVLDTQYF. CDR3 sequence (DNA): TGTGCCAGCACCGTACTAGCGGCGGTATTGGATACGCAGTATTTT.

The chain recombines TRBV27 with TRBJ2-1, with 11 bases lining up with TRBD2. The CDR3 spans 15 residues. Germline V lookup: CDR1 MNHEY, CDR2 SMNVEV (reference sequence). J lost 6 bases, V lost 4 bases, and 5 bases had no gene match. The CDR3 DNA is TGTGCCAGCAGTTCCGTAACTAGCGGGAGCAATGAGCAGTTCTTC. As protein: CASSSVTSGSNEQFF.